The clone carrying this TCR beta chain was recorded a few times. The source of the sample is a study of blood T cell repertoires in COVID-19. The overall study: The cDNA or gDNA used as material had been derived from T cells, B-cell-depleted T cells, or PBMCs.

CDR1 is SGHTA and CDR2 is FQGNSA in the germline V gene. V was clipped by 4 bases and J by 6 bases, with 13 bases between them. This CDR3 comprises 14 residues. The table came from immunoSEQ multiplex PCR; TCRdb's copy has only in-frame clones and leaves some out. The sample has about 140,000 clones, about 80% seen once. The origin of this receptor is a man in his sixties with acute or convalescent COVID-19. The rearrangement uses TRBV7-2 and TRBJ2-1; D may be TRBD1 (5 bases). The sequenced sample consisted of peripheral blood. CDR3 bases: TGTGCCAGCAGCTCGACCCGACAGAGCAATGAGCAGTTCTTC. The encoded protein is CASSSTRQSNEQFF.